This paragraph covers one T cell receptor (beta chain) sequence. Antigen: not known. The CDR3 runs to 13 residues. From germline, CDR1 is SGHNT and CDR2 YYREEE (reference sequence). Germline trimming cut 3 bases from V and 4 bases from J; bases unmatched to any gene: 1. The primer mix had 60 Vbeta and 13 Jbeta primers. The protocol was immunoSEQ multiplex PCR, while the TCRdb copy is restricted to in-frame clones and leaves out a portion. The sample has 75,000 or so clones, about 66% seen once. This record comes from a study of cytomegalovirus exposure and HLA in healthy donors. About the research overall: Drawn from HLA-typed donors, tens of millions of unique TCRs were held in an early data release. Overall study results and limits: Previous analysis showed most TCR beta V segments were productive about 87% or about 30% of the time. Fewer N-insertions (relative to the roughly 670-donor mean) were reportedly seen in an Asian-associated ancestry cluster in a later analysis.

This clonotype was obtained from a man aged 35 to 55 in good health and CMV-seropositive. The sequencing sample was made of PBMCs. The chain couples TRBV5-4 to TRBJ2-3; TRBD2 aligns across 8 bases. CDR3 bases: TGTGCCAGCAGCTACGGGGGGGCAGATACGCAGTATTTT. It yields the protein CASSYGGADTQYF.